This TCR beta chain was documented in a study of blood T cells in healthy people across ages. Through a sample-barcoded 5' primer and a J-beta primer mix, a second PCR was run for roughly 6 to 11 cycles. Each cDNA molecule carried a tag from a template-switch adaptor that contained 12 random nucleotides. TCRdb reprocessed the 5' RACE reads via MiXCR and lists one record per CDR3 protein. The table records about 1,500,000 distinct CDR3 sequences, about 30% of them present only once. At least ten counts were recorded for this clonotype. Its antigen is as yet unknown. Per-sample PBMC isolation yielded at least 6.5 million cells. V dropped 1 base and J dropped 10 bases, with 8 bases sitting between them. The CDR3 sequence is 13 residues long. CDR1 is MGHRA and CDR2 is YSYEKL in the germline V gene. General study results and limits: Underestimates were what the diversity estimates from one million T cells were considered to be. With age, beta diversity per million T cells declined roughly linearly, significantly by roughly 40.

This TCR was recovered from a woman between 25 and 40 years old in good health. Sequencing was done on a sample of blood. The chain couples TRBV4-1 to TRBJ1-6; D gene ambiguous. The DNA for the CDR3 is TGCGCCAGCAGCCAAGTAGCCGACTCACCCCTCCACTTT. Translating gives CASSQVADSPLHF.